One T cell receptor (beta chain) is described in this entry. Its antigen is unidentified. These data come from a study of cytomegalovirus exposure and HLA in healthy donors. In the study overall: One earlier analysis, a look at roughly 170 million T cells, found 117 million unique TCR beta sequences. Study-wide results and limits: Rarity characterized most TCR sequences, yet some public TCRs appeared in many donors. An analysis done earlier found most TCR beta V segments productive about 87% or about 30% of the time.

13 Jbeta primers and 60 Vbeta primers were used for the PCR. Measured with immunoSEQ multiplex PCR; TCRdb has only the in-frame clones, and not every one. This table holds about 75,000 clones. The germline CDR1 and CDR2 sequences are GTSNPN and SVGIG (reference sequence). CDR3 length: 14 amino acids. The V and J ends lost 6 bases and 7 bases respectively, with 21 bases between them. The V and J genes are TRBV30 and TRBJ1-2, with D possibly matching TRBD1 (6 bases). This TCR was sampled from a man between 18 and 35 years old in good health and CMV-seropositive. The sample was PBMCs. The CDR3 DNA reads TGTGCCTGTGACCTGGGGGGGCGGACGAGTGGCTACACCTTC. It yields the protein CACDLGGRTSGYTF.